The T cell receptor (beta chain) described here comes from a study of cytomegalovirus exposure and HLA in healthy donors. Study information: Earlier sequencing of 150 million to 200 million T cells yielded 95 million to 120 million unique TCR beta sequences.

On this clone: The antigen is not known.

PCR used 60 Vbeta primers and 13 Jbeta primers. Assay used: immunoSEQ multiplex PCR; TCRdb lists only in-frame clones, some missing. The sample holds approximately 70,000 clones, approximately 81% seen once. Broader study findings: It was confirmed in vitro that a few of the CMV-associated chains were specific for CMV antigens.

Germline lookup yields CDR1 SGHNT and CDR2 YYREEE (reference sequence). The CDR3 covers 13 residues. Between the trimmed V and J ends, which lost 3 bases and 2 bases, there was a span of 7 bases. Source material: PBMCs. This receptor was identified in a young woman in good health and CMV-seronegative. The chain has TRBV5-4 and TRBJ2-3; D perhaps matches TRBD2 (6 bases). The CDR3 here is CASSWDFTDTQYF. The CDR3 DNA is TGTGCCAGCAGCTGGGACTTCACAGATACGCAGTATTTT.